This T cell receptor beta chain was found in a study of blood T cell repertoires in COVID-19. This clone was picked up one time. Repertoires were generated with immunoSEQ multiplex PCR, while TCRdb's copy carries only in-frame clones and drops some. The sample contains hundreds of thousands of clones, 87% of which appear only once. V lost 6 bases, J lost 0 bases, and 5 bases stayed unmatched. Germline loops: CDR1 LNHDA, CDR2 SQIVND (reference sequence). The CDR3 consists of 15 residues. The clonotype was recovered from a man between 18 and 29 years old with active or convalescent COVID-19. This chain links TRBV19 with TRBJ2-3; TRBD2 matches 8 bases. The sequencing input was peripheral blood. CDR3 sequence reads: CASREAGGSTDTQYF. The CDR3 DNA is TGTGCCAGTAGAGAGGCGGGGGGTAGCACAGATACGCAGTATTTT.